This T cell receptor beta chain came from a study of T cell responses to AZD1222 COVID-19 vaccine. Looking at the study overall: Pooled samples include second doses given at about 4 or 12 weeks. General study results and limits: Among those given AZD1222, only five or six were seropositive at baseline.

Points on this clone: Its antigen is undetermined.

CDR1 and CDR2 (germline): SNHLY, FYNNEI. Trimming cost V 7 bases and J 4 bases; bases outside gene matches: 7. The length of the CDR3 is 14 residues. The protocol was immunoSEQ multiplex PCR, while the TCRdb copy is restricted to in-frame clones and leaves out a portion. The data hold 110,000 to 150,000 clones, with around 93% observed a single time. Sequenced here: peripheral blood, sampled on day 0 of AZD1222 vaccination. The chain couples TRBV2 to TRBJ2-3; TRBD2 aligns across 8 bases. The clonotype comes from an adult in good health. CDR3 sequence: CASNRRGAADTQYF. The DNA of the CDR3 is TGTGCCAGCAACCGGCGGGGGGCCGCAGATACGCAGTATTTT.